One TCR beta chain is described in this entry. The antigen is unknown. Profiled with immunoSEQ multiplex PCR; TCRdb holds only in-frame clones, not every one. The data hold around 110,000 clones, with about nine tenths observed a single time. This entry comes from a study of OX40 agonist ivuxolimab in advanced cancers. Study-level findings and limits: Expanded clones tended on average to be more numerous among CD8+ T cells than CD4+. Clonal expansion in partial responders at 0.1-3.0 mg/kg ranked among the lowest. Within 6 weeks, CD4+ and CD8+ blood T cells expanded clonally at 0.1 to 3.0 mg/kg.

Germline CDR1 and CDR2: MNHEY and SMNVEV (reference sequence). V gave up 6 bases and J gave up 4 bases, with 22 bases separating them. The CDR3 runs 17 residues. Here the sequenced sample was CD4+ or CD8+ T cells sorted from blood, taken in a trial of the OX40 agonist ivuxolimab. The TCR was taken from an adult with an advanced solid tumor such as melanoma, head and neck, liver or kidney cancer. The chain employs TRBV27 and TRBJ2-1; D is unclear. CDR3 sequence: CASSQPNSRLIYNEQFF. The CDR3 coding sequence is TGTGCCAGCAGCCAACCAAACAGCAGACTGATATACAATGAGCAGTTCTTC.